A single sample gave rise to the 32 T cell receptor beta chains below, sequenced in a study of Tregs in tolerant kidney transplant recipients. Measured with immunoSEQ multiplex PCR; TCRdb has only the in-frame clones, and not every one. This table holds over 60,000 clones, less than 90% found once. This sample comprised CD4+ T cells from blood, obtained before the transplant. The receptors were gathered from a human donor who received a combined kidney and bone marrow transplant.

The rearrangement links TRBV7-2 to TRBJ1-2, with a weak D call TRBD1 (6 bases). This CDR3 region has 13 residues. Deletions cut 3 bases from V and 8 bases from J, with 13 bases between. Germline lookup yields CDR1 SGHTA and CDR2 FQGNSA. The CDR3 region has the DNA TGTGCCAGCAGCTTCAAGAGGGGGAAGGGCTACACCTTC. It encodes CASSFKRGKGYTF.

The rearrangement joins TRBV5-1 to TRBJ1-1; no definite D call. The V gene's germline CDR1 is SGHRS and CDR2 YFSETQ. V was pared by 2 bases and J by 0 bases, with 8 bases between. The CDR3 extends over 14 amino acids. The CDR3 bases are TGCGCCAGCAGCTTTGGCGCGGTGAACACTGAAGCTTTCTTT. Amino acid sequence: CASSFGAVNTEAFF.

V is TRBV5-1 and J is TRBJ2-3, with 13 positions matching TRBD2. CDR1 and CDR2 (germline): SGHRS, YFSETQ. The CDR3 contains 16 residues. The junction had 6 bases not matched to a gene; V was cut back by 2 bases and J by 6 bases. The CDR3 reads CASSFGLAGEEDTQYF. CDR3 coding DNA: TGCGCCAGCAGCTTCGGACTAGCGGGAGAAGAGGATACGCAGTATTTT.

This chain connects TRBV4-1 to TRBJ2-5; TRBD1 might be the D (5 bases). The CDR3 loop spans 16 amino acids. The V end lost 0 bases, the J end lost 0 bases, and 11 bases lay between the germline ends. Germline CDR1 is MGHRA and CDR2 is YSYEKL. This CDR3 reads CASSQDPAGYQETQYF. For the CDR3, the DNA is TGCGCCAGCAGCCAAGATCCAGCAGGGTACCAAGAGACCCAGTACTTC.

The gene calls are TRBV27 and TRBJ2-1, with 12 bases identical to TRBD2. CDR3 length: 14 amino acids. From germline, CDR1 is MNHEY and CDR2 SMNVEV (reference sequence). V dropped 5 bases and J dropped 10; count of bases not matched to a gene: 6. The CDR3 DNA is TGTGCCAGCAGTCCCGGACTAGCGGGAAAGGAGCAGTTCTTC. It yields the protein CASSPGLAGKEQFF.

This chain links TRBV28 with TRBJ2-1; D may be TRBD1 (5 bases). The CDR3 length is 15 residues. The V gene's germline CDR1 is MDHEN and CDR2 SYDVKM. Trimming took 5 bases from V and 6 from J, leaving 17 bases between them. The chain's CDR3 is CASSKLAARVNEQFF. The CDR3 coding sequence is TGTGCCAGCAGTAAGCTTGCGGCCAGGGTCAATGAGCAGTTCTTC.

The J gene is TRBJ2-3, the V gene TRBV15, with D perhaps TRBD2 (5 bases). The V gene lost 0 bases and the J gene lost 3 bases, with 7 bases spanning the gap. Per germline, CDR1 LNHNV and CDR2 YYDKDF (reference sequence). The CDR3 is 14 residues long. CDR3 bases: TGTGCCACCAGCAGAGATAGGAGGACAGATACGCAGTATTTT. This codes for CATSRDRRTDTQYF.

This chain joins TRBV19 and TRBJ2-2, with unresolved D. CDR3 length: 13 residues. Germline CDR1 LNHDA, CDR2 SQIVND (reference sequence). Trimming cost V 7 bases and J 5 bases, with 11 bases left between them. CDR3 sequence reads: CASKEFSTGELFF. The CDR3 DNA reads TGTGCCAGTAAGGAGTTTTCGACCGGGGAGCTGTTTTTT. Based on the CDR3 plus reference TRBV19 and TRBJ2-2, the full variable domain is DGGITQSPKYLFRKEGQNVTLSCEQNLNHDAMYWYRQDPGQGLRLIYYSQIVNDFQKGDIAEGYSVSREKKESFPLTVTSAQKNPTAFYLCASKEFSTGELFFGEGSRLTVL.

The V gene is TRBV7-9, the J gene TRBJ1-2; TRBD1 matches 8 bases. Trimming took 11 bases from V and 2 from J; bases not matched to a gene: 4. This CDR3 spans 12 amino acids. CDR1 SEHNR and CDR2 FQNEAQ come from the germline V gene (reference sequence). CDR3 residues: CAGQGSNYGYTF. DNA of the CDR3: TGTGCCGGACAGGGTTCAAACTATGGCTACACCTTC. Looking up the rest from reference TRBV7-9 and TRBJ1-2 gives the full variable domain: DTGVSQNPRHKITKRGQNVTFRCDPISEHNRLYWYRQTLGQGPEFLTYFQNEAQLEKSRLLSDRFSAERPKGSFSTLEIQRTEQGDSAMYLCAGQGSNYGYTFGSGTRLTVV.

The chain has TRBV4-2 and TRBJ2-2; possibly TRBD1 for D (6 bases). The V gene's germline CDR1 is LGHNA and CDR2 YNFKEQ. CDR3 length equals 15 residues. V gave up 1 base and J gave up 5 bases, with 11 bases separating them. The CDR3 is CASSQAGTSTGELFF. CDR3 DNA: TGTGCCAGCAGCCAAGCCGGGACAAGTACCGGGGAGCTGTTTTTT.

J is TRBJ2-6 and V is TRBV30, with D possibly TRBD2 on 6 matching bases. Looked up from germline, CDR1 is GTSNPN and CDR2 is SVGIG (reference sequence). The CDR3 extends over 15 amino acids. Trimming left V 0 bases short and J 1 base short, with 7 bases between. The CDR3 DNA follows: TGTGCCTGGAGTGTACGGGGGTCTGGGGCCAACGTCCTGACTTTC. Amino acid sequence: CAWSVRGSGANVLTF.

The genes are TRBV7-8 and TRBJ2-7; D might be TRBD1 (8 bases). CDR1 and CDR2 from the germline V gene are SGHVS and FQNEAQ. This CDR3 comprises 17 residues. Trimming cost V 1 base and J 0 bases, with 16 bases left between them. This CDR3 reads CASSLEGGTGRSYEQYF. In nucleotides, the CDR3 is TGTGCCAGCAGCTTAGAGGGGGGGACAGGTCGCTCCTACGAGCAGTACTTC.

This chain connects TRBV28 to TRBJ1-4; D ambiguous. Germline CDR1 MDHEN, CDR2 SYDVKM. The CDR3 has 15 amino acids. Deletions cut 5 bases from V and 8 bases from J, with 18 bases between. The CDR3 region is CASSPPGRTREKLFF. In DNA, the CDR3 is TGTGCCAGCAGTCCTCCCGGGAGAACTAGGGAAAAACTGTTTTTT.

V usage is TRBV28 and J usage is TRBJ2-7; D is possibly TRBD2 (5 bases). Germline V gene data show CDR1 as MDHEN and CDR2 as SYDVKM. With 5 bases removed from V and 3 bases from J, the gap between germline ends came to 17 bases. The CDR3 is 15 amino acids. CDR3 coding DNA: TGTGCCAGCAGTCCCATGAGCGGCTATCTCTACGAGCAGTACTTC. This gives the protein CASSPMSGYLYEQYF.

The gene calls are TRBV28 and TRBJ2-5, with TRBD2 matching over 7 bases. There are 14 residues in the CDR3. The germline gives CDR1 MDHEN, CDR2 SYDVKM. V lost 2 bases to trimming and J lost 4 bases; unmatched junction nucleotides: 4. The CDR3 region has the DNA TGTGCCAGCAGTTTAGCGGGAGAGAGAGAGACCCAGTACTTC. Protein: CASSLAGERETQYF. Based on the CDR3 plus reference TRBV28 and TRBJ2-5, the full variable domain is DVKVTQSSRYLVKRTGEKVFLECVQDMDHENMFWYRQDPGLGLRLIYFSYDVKMKEKGDIPEGYSVSREKKERFSLILESASTNQTSMYLCASSLAGERETQYFGPGTRLLVL.

The rearrangement links TRBV6-5 to TRBJ2-1; weak D call: TRBD1 (6 bases). The CDR3 spans 14 residues. CDR1 and CDR2 (germline): MNHEY, SVGAGI. V was pared by 0 bases and J by 8 bases, with 11 bases between. The CDR3 bases are TGTGCCAGCAGTTACTCTCTAGCAGGGGATGAGCAGTTCTTC. This gives the protein CASSYSLAGDEQFF.

J is TRBJ2-3 and V is TRBV7-2, with D possibly matching TRBD2 (6 bases). CDR1 and CDR2 from the germline V gene are SGHTA and FQGNSA. The ends were cut back, 4 bases at V and 0 bases at J, with 11 bases in the middle. The CDR3 is made up of 15 amino acids. For the CDR3, the DNA is TGTGCCAGCAGCTGGACGGGGGTCAGCACAGATACGCAGTATTTT. Protein sequence: CASSWTGVSTDTQYF.

The chain is built from TRBV7-2 and TRBJ2-2; D gene ambiguous. The V end was cut by 6 bases, the J end by 1 base, with 3 bases between. CDR1 and CDR2 from the germline V gene are SGHTA and FQGNSA. The CDR3 runs to 12 residues. The CDR3 DNA is TGTGCCAGCAGTAAGAACACCGGGGAGCTGTTTTTT. Translation gives CASSKNTGELFF.

There are a few counts of this clone. The V gene is TRBV4-2, the J gene TRBJ2-1; D unclear. Trimming stripped 4 bases from V and 10 bases from J, with 8 bases between. This CDR3 contains 11 residues. CDR1 is LGHNA, CDR2 YNFKEQ, per germline. The CDR3 sequence: CASSRSVEQFF. CDR3 DNA: TGTGCCAGCAGCCGTAGTGTGGAGCAGTTCTTC.

The gene calls are TRBV7-3 and TRBJ2-1; 8 bases line up with TRBD2. Trimming took 2 bases from V and 10 from J; bases not matched to a gene: 4. The germline V gene has CDR1 SGHTA and CDR2 FQGTGA. CDR3 length equals 13 residues. The CDR3 region is CASSLFGLAEQFF. In DNA, the CDR3 is TGTGCCAGCAGCTTATTTGGACTAGCAGAGCAGTTCTTC.

Here the CDR3 DNA reads TGTGCCAGCAGTGGAGGGGGAGCTAACTATGGCTACACCTTC. This sequence encodes CASSGGGANYGYTF. The chain carries TRBV25-1 and TRBJ1-2; D possibly corresponds to TRBD1 (6 bases). With 4 bases removed from V and 0 bases from J, the gap between germline ends came to 9 bases. CDR1 MGHDK and CDR2 SYGVNS come from the germline V gene. The CDR3 consists of 14 residues.

The rearrangement links TRBV6-1 to TRBJ2-3, with 7 bases aligning to TRBD2. The CDR3 covers 14 residues. The J segment lost 1 base and the V segment lost 2 bases, leaving 0 bases of the junction unmatched. Germline V CDR1 and CDR2: MNHNS, SASEGT. The CDR3 bases are TGTGCCAGCAGTGAACGGGGGGGCACAGATACGCAGTATTTT. This encodes CASSERGGTDTQYF.

The chain links TRBV21-1 to TRBJ2-5; TRBD1, the D gene given by the table, was not confirmed from the DNA. TRBV21-1 has pseudogene status. This CDR3 spans 20 amino acids. CDR3 nucleotides: TGTGCCAGCAGCAAACGAAACATACAGGGAATCCCCACCAATCGAGAGACCCAGTACTTC. This sequence encodes CASSKRNIQGIPTNRETQYF.

The chain couples TRBV5-1 to TRBJ2-1; TRBD2 matches at 11 bases. V shed 6 bases, J shed 4 bases, and the junction held 3 bases outside the gene matches. The CDR3 totals 14 residues. Germline V gene lookup returns CDR1 SGHRS and CDR2 YFSETQ. The CDR3 reads CASMGLAAYNEQFF. Written as DNA, the CDR3 is TGCGCCAGCATGGGACTAGCGGCGTACAATGAGCAGTTCTTC.

The rearrangement uses TRBV9 and TRBJ1-2, with D possibly being TRBD1 (5 bases). Germline lookup yields CDR1 SGDLS and CDR2 YYNGEE. The CDR3 totals 12 residues. Trimming stripped 4 bases from V and 9 bases from J, with 13 bases between. The CDR3 coding sequence is TGTGCCAGCAGCTTAAACTCAGGGAGCTACACCTTC. Translation: CASSLNSGSYTF.

The sample holds one count of this clone. This sequence joins TRBV6-1 and TRBJ2-7, with 9 positions matching TRBD1. Per the germline V gene, CDR1 is MNHNS and CDR2 is SASEGT. CDR3 length: 14 residues. With 3 bases clipped from V and 6 bases from J, the junction kept 6 bases outside the gene matches. The CDR3 region has the DNA TGTGCCAGCAGTGACGCCGGGACAGGGCGCGAGCAGTACTTC. Translation: CASSDAGTGREQYF.

V is TRBV5-1 and J is TRBJ1-3; D unresolved. Germline loops: CDR1 SGHRS, CDR2 YFSETQ. V was clipped by 2 bases and J by 1 base, with 10 bases between them. The CDR3 loop spans 15 amino acids. The CDR3 bases are TGCGCCAGCAGCTTAGCGCCCGGGTCTGGAAACACCATATATTTT. This codes for CASSLAPGSGNTIYF.

The V and J genes are TRBV19 and TRBJ1-5, with D possibly being TRBD1 (6 bases). V gave up 8 bases and J gave up 7 bases, with 15 bases separating them. CDR3 length: 13 amino acids. Germline V gives CDR1 LNHDA, CDR2 SQIVND (reference sequence). CDR3 sequence (DNA): TGTGCCAGTTCTATTCAGGGGAGCCAGCCCCAGCATTTT. Translated: CASSIQGSQPQHF.

J is TRBJ2-1 and V is TRBV6-6; D gene uncertain. This CDR3 is 14 amino acids long. From germline, CDR1 is MNHNY and CDR2 SVGAGI (reference sequence). Trimming shortened V by 7 bases and J by 3 bases, and 13 bases separated the two germline ends. CDR3 amino acids: CASKRSKNYNEQFF. In DNA, the CDR3 is TGTGCCAGCAAGAGGTCCAAGAACTACAATGAGCAGTTCTTC.

As for this clone: One junction end disagrees with the germline gene, perhaps due to a read error. The chain combines TRBV4-3 with TRBJ2-7, with 7 bases aligning to TRBD1. Germline CDR1 is LGHNA and CDR2 is YSLEER. This CDR3 has 11 amino acids. The CDR3 region has the DNA TGCGCCAGCAGCCTCCAGGGGGACCTAATCTTC. This translates into CASSLQGDLIF.

The chain has TRBV7-2 and TRBJ1-3; 8 nucleotides line up with TRBD1. The length of the CDR3 is 16 residues. V lost 5 bases to trimming and J lost 0 bases; unmatched junction nucleotides: 6. Germline CDR1 and CDR2: SGHTA and FQGNSA. The CDR3 coding sequence is TGTGCCAGCAGCCCCAGGGGGCTACACTCTGGAAACACCATATATTTT. Its translation is CASSPRGLHSGNTIYF.

This chain links TRBV2 with TRBJ2-5; D is unclear. CDR1 SNHLY and CDR2 FYNNEI come from the germline V gene. With 5 bases removed from V and 3 bases from J, the gap between germline ends came to 7 bases. CDR3 length: 12 amino acids. CDR3 sequence reads: CASSYIEETQYF. CDR3 nucleotide sequence: TGTGCCAGCAGTTACATCGAAGAGACCCAGTACTTC.